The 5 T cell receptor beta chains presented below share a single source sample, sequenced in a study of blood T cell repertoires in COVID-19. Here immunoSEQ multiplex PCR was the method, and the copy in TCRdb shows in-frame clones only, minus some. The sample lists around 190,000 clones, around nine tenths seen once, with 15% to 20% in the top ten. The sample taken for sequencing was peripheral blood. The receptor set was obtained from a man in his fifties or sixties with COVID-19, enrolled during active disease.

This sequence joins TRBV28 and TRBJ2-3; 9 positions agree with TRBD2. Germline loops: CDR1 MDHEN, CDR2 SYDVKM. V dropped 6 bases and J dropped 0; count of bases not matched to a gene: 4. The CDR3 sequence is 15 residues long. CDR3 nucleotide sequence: TGTGCCAGCAGCCGTAGCGGGGGAAGCACAGATACGCAGTATTTT. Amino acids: CASSRSGGSTDTQYF.

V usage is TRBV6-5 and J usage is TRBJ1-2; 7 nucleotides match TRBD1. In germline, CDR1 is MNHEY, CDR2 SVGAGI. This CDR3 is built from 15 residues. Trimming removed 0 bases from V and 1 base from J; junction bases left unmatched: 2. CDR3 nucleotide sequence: TGTGCCAGCAGTTACTCCGGGACAGTTAACTATGGCTACACCTTC. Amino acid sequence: CASSYSGTVNYGYTF.

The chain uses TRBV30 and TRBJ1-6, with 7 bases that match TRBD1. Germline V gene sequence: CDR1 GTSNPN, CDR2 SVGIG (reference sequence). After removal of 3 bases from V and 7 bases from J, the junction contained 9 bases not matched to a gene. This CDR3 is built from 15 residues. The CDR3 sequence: CAWSARQGLNSPLHF. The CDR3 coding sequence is TGTGCCTGGAGCGCGAGACAGGGCCTAAATTCACCCCTCCACTTT.

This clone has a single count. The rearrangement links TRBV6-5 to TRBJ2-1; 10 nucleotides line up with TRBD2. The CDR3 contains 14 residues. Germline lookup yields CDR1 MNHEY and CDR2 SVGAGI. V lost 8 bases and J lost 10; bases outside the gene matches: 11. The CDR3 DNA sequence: TGTGCCAGCGCCCCTAGCGGGGGTATTGGGGAGCAGTTCTTC. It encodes CASAPSGGIGEQFF.

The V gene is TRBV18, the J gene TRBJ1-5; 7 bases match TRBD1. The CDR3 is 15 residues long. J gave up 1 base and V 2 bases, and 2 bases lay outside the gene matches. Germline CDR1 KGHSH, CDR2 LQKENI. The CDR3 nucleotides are TGTGCCAGCTCACCAGCAGGGGGGAGCAATCAGCCCCAGCATTTT. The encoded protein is CASSPAGGSNQPQHF.